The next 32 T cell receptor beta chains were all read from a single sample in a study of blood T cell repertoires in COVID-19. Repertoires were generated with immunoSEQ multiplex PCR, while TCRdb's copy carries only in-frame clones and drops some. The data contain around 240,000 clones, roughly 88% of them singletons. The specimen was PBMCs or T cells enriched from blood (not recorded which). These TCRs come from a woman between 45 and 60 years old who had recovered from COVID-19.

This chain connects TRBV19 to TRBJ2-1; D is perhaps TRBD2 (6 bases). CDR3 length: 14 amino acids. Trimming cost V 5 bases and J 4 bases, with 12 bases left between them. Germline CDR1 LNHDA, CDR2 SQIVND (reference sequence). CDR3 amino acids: CASSLPSAYNEQFF. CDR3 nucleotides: TGTGCCAGTAGTCTTCCTAGCGCGTACAATGAGCAGTTCTTC. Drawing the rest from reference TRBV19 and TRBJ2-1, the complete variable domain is DGGITQSPKYLFRKEGQNVTLSCEQNLNHDAMYWYRQDPGQGLRLIYYSQIVNDFQKGDIAEGYSVSREKKESFPLTVTSAQKNPTAFYLCASSLPSAYNEQFFGPGTRLTVL.

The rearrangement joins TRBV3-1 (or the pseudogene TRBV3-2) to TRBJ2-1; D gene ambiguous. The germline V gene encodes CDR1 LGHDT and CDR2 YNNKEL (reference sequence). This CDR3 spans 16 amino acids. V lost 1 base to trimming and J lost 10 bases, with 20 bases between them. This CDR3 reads CASSQGSSLGPREQFF. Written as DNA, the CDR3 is TGTGCCAGCAGCCAAGGGAGTTCCCTAGGCCCAAGGGAGCAGTTCTTC.

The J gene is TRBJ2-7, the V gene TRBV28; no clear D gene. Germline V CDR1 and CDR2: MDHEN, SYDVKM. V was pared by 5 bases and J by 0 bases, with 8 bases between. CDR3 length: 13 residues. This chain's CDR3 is CASSPRLSYEQYF. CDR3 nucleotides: TGTGCCAGCAGTCCTCGTCTCTCCTACGAGCAGTACTTC.

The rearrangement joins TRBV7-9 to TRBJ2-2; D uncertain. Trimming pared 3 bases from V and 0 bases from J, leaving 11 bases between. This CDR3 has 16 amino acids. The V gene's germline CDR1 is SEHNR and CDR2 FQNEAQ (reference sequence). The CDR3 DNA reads TGTGCCAGCAGCTTTCCACATGATGCGAACACCGGGGAGCTGTTTTTT. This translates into CASSFPHDANTGELFF.

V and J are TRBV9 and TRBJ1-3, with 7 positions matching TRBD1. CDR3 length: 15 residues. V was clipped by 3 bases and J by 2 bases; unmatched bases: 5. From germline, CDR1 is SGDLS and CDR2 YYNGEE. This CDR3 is CASSGSGQPGNTIYF. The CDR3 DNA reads TGTGCCAGCAGCGGATCGGGACAGCCTGGAAACACCATATATTTT.

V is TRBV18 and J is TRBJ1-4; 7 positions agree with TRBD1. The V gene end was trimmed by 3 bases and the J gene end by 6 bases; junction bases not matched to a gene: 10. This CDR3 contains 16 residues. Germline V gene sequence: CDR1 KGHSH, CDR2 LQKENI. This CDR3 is CASSPSPDRDHEKLFF. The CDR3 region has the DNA TGTGCCAGCTCACCCTCGCCCGACAGGGATCATGAAAAACTGTTTTTT.

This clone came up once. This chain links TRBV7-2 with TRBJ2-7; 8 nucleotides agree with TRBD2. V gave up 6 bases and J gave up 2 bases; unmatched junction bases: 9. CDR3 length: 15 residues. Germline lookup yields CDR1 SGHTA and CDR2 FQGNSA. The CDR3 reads CASSFIPGLAYEQYF. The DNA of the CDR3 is TGTGCCAGCAGTTTCATACCGGGACTAGCCTACGAGCAGTACTTC.

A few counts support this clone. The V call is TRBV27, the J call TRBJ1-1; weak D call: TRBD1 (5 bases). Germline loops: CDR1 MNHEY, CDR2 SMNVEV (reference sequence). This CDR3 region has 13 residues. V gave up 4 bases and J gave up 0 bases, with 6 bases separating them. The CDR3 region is CASSSTVNTEAFF. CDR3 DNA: TGTGCCAGCAGTTCGACAGTGAACACTGAAGCTTTCTTT.

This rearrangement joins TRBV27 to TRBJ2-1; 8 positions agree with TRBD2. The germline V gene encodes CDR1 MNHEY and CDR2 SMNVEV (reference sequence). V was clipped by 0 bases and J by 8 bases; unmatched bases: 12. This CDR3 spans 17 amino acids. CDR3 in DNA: TGTGCCAGCAGTTTATCGAAGACTAGCGATGCTTTGGATGAGCAGTTCTTC. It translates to CASSLSKTSDALDEQFF.

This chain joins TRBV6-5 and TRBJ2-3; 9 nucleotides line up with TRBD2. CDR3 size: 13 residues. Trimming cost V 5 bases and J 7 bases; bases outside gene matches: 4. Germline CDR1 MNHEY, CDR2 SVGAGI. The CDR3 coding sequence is TGTGCCAGCAGTATCGGGACTAGCAATACGCAGTATTTT. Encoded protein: CASSIGTSNTQYF.

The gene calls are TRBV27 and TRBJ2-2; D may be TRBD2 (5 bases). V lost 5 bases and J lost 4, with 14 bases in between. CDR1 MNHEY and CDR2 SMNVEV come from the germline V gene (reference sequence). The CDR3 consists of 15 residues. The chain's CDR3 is CASSPYGVGTGELFF. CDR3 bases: TGTGCCAGCAGTCCCTACGGGGTGGGCACCGGGGAGCTGTTTTTT.

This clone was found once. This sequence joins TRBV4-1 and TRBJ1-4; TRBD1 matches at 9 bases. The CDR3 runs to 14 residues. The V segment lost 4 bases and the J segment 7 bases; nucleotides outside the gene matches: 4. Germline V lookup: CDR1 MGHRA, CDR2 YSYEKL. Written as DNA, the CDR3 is TGCGCCAGCAGCCGTATGACAGGGGGTGAAAAACTGTTTTTT. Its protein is CASSRMTGGEKLFF.

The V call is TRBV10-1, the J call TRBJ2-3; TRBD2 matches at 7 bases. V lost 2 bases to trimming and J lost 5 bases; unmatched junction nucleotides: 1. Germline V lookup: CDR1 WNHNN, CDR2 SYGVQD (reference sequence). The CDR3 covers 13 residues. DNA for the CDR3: TGCGCCAGCAGTGAGGCGGGAGTAGATACGCAGTATTTT. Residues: CASSEAGVDTQYF.

In DNA form, the CDR3 reads TGTGCCAGCAGCTTTTCGGGAGGGGCCTACGAGCAGTACTTC. This encodes CASSFSGGAYEQYF. The chain uses TRBV7-3 and TRBJ2-7; TRBD2 aligns across 8 bases. The CDR3 has 14 residues. The V and J ends lost 3 bases and 2 bases, in that order; junction bases with no gene match: 3. Germline V lookup: CDR1 SGHTA, CDR2 FQGTGA.

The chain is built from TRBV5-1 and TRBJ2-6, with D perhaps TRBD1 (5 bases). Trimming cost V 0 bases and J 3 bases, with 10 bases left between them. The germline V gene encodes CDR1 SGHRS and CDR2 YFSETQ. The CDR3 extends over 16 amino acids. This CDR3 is CASSLEGAGGANVLTF. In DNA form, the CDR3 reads TGCGCCAGCAGCTTGGAAGGGGCAGGTGGGGCCAACGTCCTGACTTTC.

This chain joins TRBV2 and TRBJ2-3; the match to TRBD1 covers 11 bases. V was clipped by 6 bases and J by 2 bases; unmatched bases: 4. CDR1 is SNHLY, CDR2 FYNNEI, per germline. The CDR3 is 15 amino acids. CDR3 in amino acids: CASRDRGHITDTQYF. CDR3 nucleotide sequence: TGTGCCAGCAGGGACAGGGGGCACATCACAGATACGCAGTATTTT. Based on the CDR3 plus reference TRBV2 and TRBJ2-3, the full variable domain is EPEVTQTPSHQVTQMGQEVILRCVPISNHLYFYWYRQILGQKVEFLVSFYNNEISEKSEIFDDQFSVERPDGSNFTLKIRSTKLEDSAMYFCASRDRGHITDTQYFGPGTRLTVL.

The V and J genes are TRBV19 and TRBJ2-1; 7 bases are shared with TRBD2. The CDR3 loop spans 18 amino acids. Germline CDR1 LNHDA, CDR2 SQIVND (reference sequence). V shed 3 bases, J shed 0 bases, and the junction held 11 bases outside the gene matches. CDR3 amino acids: CASSISFAGASSYNEQFF. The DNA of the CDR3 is TGTGCCAGTAGTATTTCCTTTGCGGGAGCGAGCTCCTACAATGAGCAGTTCTTC. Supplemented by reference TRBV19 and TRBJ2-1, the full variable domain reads DGGITQSPKYLFRKEGQNVTLSCEQNLNHDAMYWYRQDPGQGLRLIYYSQIVNDFQKGDIAEGYSVSREKKESFPLTVTSAQKNPTAFYLCASSISFAGASSYNEQFFGPGTRLTVL.

The CDR3 coding sequence is TGTGCCAGCAGTCCCCGGACAGGGGCATCCGAGCAGTACTTC. Translating gives CASSPRTGASEQYF. The chain has TRBV27 and TRBJ2-7; 9 bases map to TRBD1. V shed 5 bases and J 6 bases; nucleotides not matched to a gene: 8. This CDR3 comprises 14 residues. Germline V gene sequence: CDR1 MNHEY, CDR2 SMNVEV (reference sequence).

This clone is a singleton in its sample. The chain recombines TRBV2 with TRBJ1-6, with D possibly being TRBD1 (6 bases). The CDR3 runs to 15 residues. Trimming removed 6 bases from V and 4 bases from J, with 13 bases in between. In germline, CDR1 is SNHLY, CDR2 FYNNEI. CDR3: CASSLQGGYNSPLHF. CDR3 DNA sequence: TGTGCCAGCAGCTTACAGGGTGGTTATAATTCACCCCTCCACTTT.

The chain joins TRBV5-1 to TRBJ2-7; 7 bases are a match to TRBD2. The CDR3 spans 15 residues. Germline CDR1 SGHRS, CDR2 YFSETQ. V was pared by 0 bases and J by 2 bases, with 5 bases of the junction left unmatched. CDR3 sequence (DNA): TGCGCCAGCAGCTTGGAGCCTAGCGGACCCTACGAGCAGTACTTC. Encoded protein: CASSLEPSGPYEQYF.

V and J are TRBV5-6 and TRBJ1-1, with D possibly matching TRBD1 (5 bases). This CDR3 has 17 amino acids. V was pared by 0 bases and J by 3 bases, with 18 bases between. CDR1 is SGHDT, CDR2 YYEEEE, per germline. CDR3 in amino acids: CASSLEETNRRDTEAFF. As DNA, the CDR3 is TGTGCCAGCAGCTTGGAAGAGACCAACCGCAGGGACACTGAAGCTTTCTTT.

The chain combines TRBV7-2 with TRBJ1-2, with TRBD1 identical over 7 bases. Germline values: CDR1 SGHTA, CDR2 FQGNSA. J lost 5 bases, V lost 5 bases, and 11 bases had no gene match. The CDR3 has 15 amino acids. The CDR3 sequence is CASSPPGTAIYGYTF. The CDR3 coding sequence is TGTGCCAGCAGCCCCCCGGGGACAGCGATATATGGCTACACCTTC.

The chain's CDR3 is CASSLLYNPEAFF. Here the CDR3 DNA reads TGTGCCAGCAGCTTGTTGTACAACCCTGAAGCTTTCTTT. The chain combines TRBV5-6 with TRBJ1-1, with D unclear. Germline values: CDR1 SGHDT, CDR2 YYEEEE. The CDR3 covers 13 residues. V shed 1 base and J shed 6 bases, with 10 bases lying between them.

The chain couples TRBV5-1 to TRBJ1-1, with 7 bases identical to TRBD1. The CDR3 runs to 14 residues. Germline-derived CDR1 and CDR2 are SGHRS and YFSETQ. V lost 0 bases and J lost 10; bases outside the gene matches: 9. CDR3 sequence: CASSLEQGISRAFF. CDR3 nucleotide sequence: TGCGCCAGCAGCTTGGAACAGGGGATTTCTCGAGCTTTCTTT.

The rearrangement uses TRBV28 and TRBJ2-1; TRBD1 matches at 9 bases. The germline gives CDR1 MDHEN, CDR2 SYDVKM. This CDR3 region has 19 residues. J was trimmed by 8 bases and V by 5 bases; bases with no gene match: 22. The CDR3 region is CASSQPGQGTRWLPDEQFF. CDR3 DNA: TGTGCCAGCAGTCAACCGGGACAGGGAACTCGTTGGCTACCGGATGAGCAGTTCTTC.

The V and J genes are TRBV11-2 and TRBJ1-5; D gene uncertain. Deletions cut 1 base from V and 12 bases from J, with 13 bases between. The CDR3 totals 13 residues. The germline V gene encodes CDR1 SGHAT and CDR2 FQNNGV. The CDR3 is CASSLVAGGNQHF. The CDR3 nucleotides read TGTGCCAGCAGCTTAGTAGCGGGAGGTAACCAGCATTTT. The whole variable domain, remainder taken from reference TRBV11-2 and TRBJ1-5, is EAGVAQSPRYKIIEKRQSVAFWCNPISGHATLYWYQQILGQGPKLLIQFQNNGVVDDSQLPKDRFSAERLKGVDSTLKIQPAKLEDSAVYLCASSLVAGGNQHFGDGTRLSIL.

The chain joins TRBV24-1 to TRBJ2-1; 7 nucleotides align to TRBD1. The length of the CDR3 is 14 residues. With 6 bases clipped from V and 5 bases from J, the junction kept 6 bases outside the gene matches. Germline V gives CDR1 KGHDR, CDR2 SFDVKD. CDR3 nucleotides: TGTGCCACCAGTCGGCTGGGACAGAACAATGAGCAGTTCTTC. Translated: CATSRLGQNNEQFF.

CDR3 bases: TGCGCCAGCAGCCAAGTGACAGGGGGCATGTACGAGCAGTACTTC. Protein: CASSQVTGGMYEQYF. This chain connects TRBV4-1 to TRBJ2-7; 10 nucleotides agree with TRBD1. Germline CDR1 and CDR2: MGHRA and YSYEKL. Unmatched junction bases numbered 4, after V lost 1 base and J lost 4 bases. The CDR3 length is 15 residues.

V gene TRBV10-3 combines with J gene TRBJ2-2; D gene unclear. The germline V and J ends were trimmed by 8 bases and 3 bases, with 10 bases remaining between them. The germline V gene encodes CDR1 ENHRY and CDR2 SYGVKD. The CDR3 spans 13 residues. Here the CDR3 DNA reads TGTGCCATCTCTGGGCCCGACACCGGGGAGCTGTTTTTT. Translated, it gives CAISGPDTGELFF.

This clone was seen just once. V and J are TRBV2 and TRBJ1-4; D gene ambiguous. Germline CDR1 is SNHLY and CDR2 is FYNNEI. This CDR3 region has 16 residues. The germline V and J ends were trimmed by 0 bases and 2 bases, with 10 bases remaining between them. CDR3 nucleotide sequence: TGTGCCAGCAGTGAAGCCGAGGTTTCCACTAATGAAAAACTGTTTTTT. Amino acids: CASSEAEVSTNEKLFF.

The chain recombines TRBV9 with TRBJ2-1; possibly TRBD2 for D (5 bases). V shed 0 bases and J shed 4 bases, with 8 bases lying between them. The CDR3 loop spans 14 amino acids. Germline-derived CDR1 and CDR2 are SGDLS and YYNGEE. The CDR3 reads CASSVAAVYNEQFF. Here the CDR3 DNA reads TGTGCCAGCAGCGTAGCAGCGGTATACAATGAGCAGTTCTTC.

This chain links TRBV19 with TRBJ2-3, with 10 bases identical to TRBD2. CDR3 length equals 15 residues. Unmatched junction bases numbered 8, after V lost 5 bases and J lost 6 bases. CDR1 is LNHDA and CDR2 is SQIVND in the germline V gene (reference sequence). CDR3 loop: CASSWLAGVPDTQYF. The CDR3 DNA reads TGTGCCAGTAGTTGGCTAGCGGGAGTACCCGATACGCAGTATTTT.